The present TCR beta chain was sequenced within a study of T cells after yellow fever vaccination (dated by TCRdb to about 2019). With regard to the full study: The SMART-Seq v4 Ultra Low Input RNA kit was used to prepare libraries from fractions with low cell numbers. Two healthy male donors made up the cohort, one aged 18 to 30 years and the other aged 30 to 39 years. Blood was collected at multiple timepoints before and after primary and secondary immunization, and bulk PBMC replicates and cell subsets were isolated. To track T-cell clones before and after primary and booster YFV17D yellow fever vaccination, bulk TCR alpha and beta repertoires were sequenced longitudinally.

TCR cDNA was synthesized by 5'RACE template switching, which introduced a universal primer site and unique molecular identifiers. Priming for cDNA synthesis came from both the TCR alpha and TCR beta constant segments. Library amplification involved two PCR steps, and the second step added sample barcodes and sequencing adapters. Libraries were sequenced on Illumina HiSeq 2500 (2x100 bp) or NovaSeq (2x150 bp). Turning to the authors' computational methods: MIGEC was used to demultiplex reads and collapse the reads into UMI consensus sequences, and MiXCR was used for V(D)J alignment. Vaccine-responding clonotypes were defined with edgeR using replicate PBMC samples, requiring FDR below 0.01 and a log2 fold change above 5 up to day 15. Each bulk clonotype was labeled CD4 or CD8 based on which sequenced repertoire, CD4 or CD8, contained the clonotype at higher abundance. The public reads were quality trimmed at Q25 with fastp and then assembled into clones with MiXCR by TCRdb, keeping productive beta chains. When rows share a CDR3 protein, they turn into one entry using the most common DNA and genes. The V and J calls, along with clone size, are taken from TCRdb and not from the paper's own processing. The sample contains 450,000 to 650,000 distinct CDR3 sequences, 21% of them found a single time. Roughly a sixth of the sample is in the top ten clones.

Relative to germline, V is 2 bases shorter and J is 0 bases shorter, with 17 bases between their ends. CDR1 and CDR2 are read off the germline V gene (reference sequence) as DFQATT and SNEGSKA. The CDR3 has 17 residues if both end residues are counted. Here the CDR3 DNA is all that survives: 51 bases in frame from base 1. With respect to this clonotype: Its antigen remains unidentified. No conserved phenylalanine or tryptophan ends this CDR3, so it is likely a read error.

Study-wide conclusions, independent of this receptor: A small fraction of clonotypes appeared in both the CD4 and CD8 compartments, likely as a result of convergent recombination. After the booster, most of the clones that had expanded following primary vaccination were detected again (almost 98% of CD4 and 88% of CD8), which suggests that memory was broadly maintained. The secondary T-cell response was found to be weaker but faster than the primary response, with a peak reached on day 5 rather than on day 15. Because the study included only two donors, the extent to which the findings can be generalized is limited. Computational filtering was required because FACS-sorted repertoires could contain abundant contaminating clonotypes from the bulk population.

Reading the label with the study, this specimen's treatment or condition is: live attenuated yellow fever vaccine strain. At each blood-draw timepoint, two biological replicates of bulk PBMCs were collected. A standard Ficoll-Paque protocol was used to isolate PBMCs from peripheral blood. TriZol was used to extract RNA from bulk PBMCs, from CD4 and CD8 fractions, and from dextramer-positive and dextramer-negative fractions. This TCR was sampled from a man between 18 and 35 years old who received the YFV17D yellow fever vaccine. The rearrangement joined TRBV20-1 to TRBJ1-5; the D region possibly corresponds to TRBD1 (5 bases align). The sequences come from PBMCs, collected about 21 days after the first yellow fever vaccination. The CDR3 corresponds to CSARTGDSSYSNQPQHY. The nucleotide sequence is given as TGCAGTGCTAGAACGGGGGATTCCTCGTATAGCAATCAGCCCCAGCATTAT.